Here is one TCR beta chain with its context. Its target is unknown. These data belong to a study of beta chain features in type 1 diabetes. Expressed TCRB transcripts were sequenced, since all the RNA that had been isolated was reverse transcribed. Clones were read by immunoSEQ multiplex PCR, and TCRdb kept only the in-frame ones, dropping some. This table holds about 660,000 clones, roughly 13% found once. It was one heparinised blood draw, averaging roughly 0.11 L, that each donor gave. Isolation of CD4+ naive, central memory, regulatory and stem cell-like memory cells was achieved by sorting via CD45RO/CCR7/CD25/CD127/CD95/CD27. Overall study findings and caveats: Significant though moderate, a shortening of TCRB CDR3s appeared in all four CD4+ subsets of Type 1 diabetes patients. Fewer junction insertions and more nucleotide deletions appeared in type 1 diabetes patients. The study found that naive, central memory and Treg TCRB repertoires appeared more similar in patients than in healthy donors.

This sequence was found in a man between 18 and 29 years old with type 1 diabetes. The sequenced sample was naive CD4+ T cells from blood.

CDR3 loop: CSVRGQWWTEAFF. CDR3 DNA sequence: TGCAGCGTTAGGGGACAGTGGTGGACTGAAGCTTTCTTT. The chain is built from TRBV29-1 and TRBJ1-1; TRBD1 matches 7 bases. The length of the CDR3 is 13 residues. The junction had 8 bases not matched to a gene; V was cut back by 5 bases and J by 5 bases. Per germline, CDR1 SQVTM and CDR2 ANQGSEA.